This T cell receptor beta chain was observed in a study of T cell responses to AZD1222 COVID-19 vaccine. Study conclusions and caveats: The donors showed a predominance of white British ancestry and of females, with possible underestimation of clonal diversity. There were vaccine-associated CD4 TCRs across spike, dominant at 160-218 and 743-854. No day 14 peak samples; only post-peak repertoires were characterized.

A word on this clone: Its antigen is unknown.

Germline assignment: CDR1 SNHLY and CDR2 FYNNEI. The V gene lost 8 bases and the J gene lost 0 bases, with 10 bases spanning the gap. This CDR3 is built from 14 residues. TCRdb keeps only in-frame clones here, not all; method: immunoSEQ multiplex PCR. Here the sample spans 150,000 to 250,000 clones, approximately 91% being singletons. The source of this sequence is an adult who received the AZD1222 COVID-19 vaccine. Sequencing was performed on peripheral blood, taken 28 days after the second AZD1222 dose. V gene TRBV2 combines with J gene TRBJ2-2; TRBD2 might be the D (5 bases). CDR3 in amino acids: CASQSGANTGELFF. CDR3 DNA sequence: TGTGCCAGCCAGAGCGGCGCGAACACCGGGGAGCTGTTTTTT.